The text below deals with one TCR beta chain. This clonotype showed up just a few times. Its target antigen remains unknown. Base-call qualities are not available, and no considerably larger clone is one nucleotide away. The cysteine opens and the phenylalanine closes a CDR3 of 15 amino acids. Only the CDR3 DNA stays, 45 bases, in frame from base 1. In the germline V gene, CDR1 corresponds to KGHSH and CDR2 to LQKENI. The trim is 3 bases for V and 7 bases for J, with a gap of 15 bases between the germline ends. The record originates from a study of T-cell reconstitution after alpha-beta-depleted transplantation in children (TCRdb year 2016). As for the study more broadly: Using TCR repertoire profiling, the study followed T-cell immune reconstitution in a quantitative way in children after TCRalphabeta/CD19-depleted allogeneic hematopoietic cell transplantation. What the research found in general, with its limitations: Over subsequent months, a decline in hyperexpanded clone frequencies was noted, and after one year, T-cell counts and TCRbeta diversity were mostly ascribed to newly produced T cells. The high TCRbeta diversity at day 60 in some patients was ascribed to recipient T cells and intrathymic progenitors that had survived conditioning. The apparently early alphabetaT-cell count recovery about two months after transplant was reportedly dependent on only several hundred rapidly expanded clones derived from non-depleted graft cells.

The sample's treatment or condition label is to be understood as: allogeneic hematopoietic cell transplantation with graft depleted of TCRalphabeta T cells and CD19 B cells. Transplant recipients were children who received TCRalphabeta/CD19-depleted allogeneic hematopoietic cell grafts. The receptor library was made with PCR. The sample was run on an Illumina HiSeq 2500. TCR library preparation used molecular barcoding, with unique molecular identifiers applied to normalize quantification of the TCRbeta repertoire. TCRdb trimmed public reads at Q25 via fastp, called clones via MiXCR and kept in-frame beta chains. CDR3 protein sequences are deduplicated, and each keeps its most common genes and DNA. The sample table records approximately 520,000 distinct CDR3 sequences; 10% to 12% of these occur just once. 11% to 15% of the sample is in the top ten clones.

The material sequenced was PBMCs, mostly from graft donor cells, taken 180 days after TCRalphabeta/CD19-depleted stem cell transplant. The V and J genes are TRBV18 and TRBJ1-4; the D segment could be TRBD1, given 5 matching bases. The clonotype was recovered from a female patient aged 2 to 10 who had a stem cell transplant for aplastic anemia, so the T cells may come from the graft donor. For the CDR3, the sequence is CASSPDTTSGEKLFF. The DNA sequence is TGTGCCAGCTCACCGGACACCACAAGCGGTGAAAAACTGTTTTTT. Outside the CDR3, residues come from the reference TRBV18 and TRBJ1-4 proteins, so the full variable domain is: NAGVMQNPRHLVRRRGQEARLRCSPMKGHSHVYWYRQLPEEGLKFMVYLQKENIIDESGMPKERFSAEFPKEGPSILRIQQVVRGDSAAYFCASSPDTTSGEKLFFGSGTQLSVL.